Each of the 29 T cell receptor beta chains below was sequenced from the same sample in a study of cytomegalovirus exposure and HLA in healthy donors. Amplification used 60 Vbeta primers and 13 Jbeta primers. Profiling relied on immunoSEQ multiplex PCR, and the TCRdb table lists in-frame clones only, not all of them. The sample has approximately 240,000 clones, 77% seen once. The sample consisted of PBMCs. The receptors here all came from a woman aged 55-75 years in good health and CMV-seropositive.

The chain joins TRBV2 to TRBJ1-2; TRBD1 is a possible D gene (6 bases). CDR1 and CDR2 from the germline V gene are SNHLY and FYNNEI. This CDR3 has 13 amino acids. V shed 2 bases and J shed 7 bases, with 11 bases lying between them. CDR3 nucleotides: TGTGCCAGCAGTGAAATGGGGGCGGGTGGCTACACCTTC. It yields the protein CASSEMGAGGYTF.

This chain uses TRBV4-1 with TRBJ1-5; TRBD1 might be the D (5 bases). CDR3 length equals 16 residues. Germline lookup yields CDR1 MGHRA and CDR2 YSYEKL. The V gene lost 0 bases and the J gene lost 3 bases, with 12 bases spanning the gap. This CDR3 is CASSQDLTVINQPQHF. Written as DNA, the CDR3 is TGCGCCAGCAGCCAAGATTTGACAGTGATCAATCAGCCCCAGCATTTT.

The chain uses TRBV7-2 and TRBJ2-7; TRBD1 might be the D (6 bases). Germline CDR1 and CDR2: SGHTA and FQGNSA. V lost 1 base, J lost 0 bases, and 13 bases lay in between. The CDR3 contains 16 residues. The CDR3 bases are TGTGCCAGCAGCTTAGACAGGGTCAGAAGCTCCTACGAGCAGTACTTC. Its protein product is CASSLDRVRSSYEQYF.

The sample holds one count of this clone. The rearrangement uses TRBV5-1 and TRBJ1-1; D is ambiguous. CDR3 size: 14 residues. The V and J ends lost 2 bases and 5 bases respectively, with 13 bases between them. CDR1 and CDR2 (germline): SGHRS, YFSETQ. The CDR3 coding sequence is TGCGCCAGCAGCTTTAGGCAGGATAGGACTGAAGCTTTCTTT. It specifies CASSFRQDRTEAFF.

The chain couples TRBV2 to TRBJ1-2, with a possible D match to TRBD1 (5 bases). This CDR3 region has 13 residues. Trimming removed 6 bases at V and 1 base at J, with 9 bases between. Germline CDR1 and CDR2: SNHLY and FYNNEI. The CDR3 region has the DNA TGTGCCAGCAGGCGGGGCCTTAACTATGGCTACACCTTC. Translated, it gives CASRRGLNYGYTF.

This chain joins TRBV5-1 and TRBJ2-7, with TRBD1 matching 7 bases. V dropped 4 bases and J dropped 2; count of bases not matched to a gene: 9. The CDR3 runs to 15 residues. Germline V gives CDR1 SGHRS, CDR2 YFSETQ. CDR3 sequence: CASSPTYGQAYEQYF. The DNA for the CDR3 is TGCGCCAGCAGCCCCACTTATGGACAGGCCTACGAGCAGTACTTC.

The chain uses TRBV7-2 and TRBJ2-4, with TRBD2 identical over 9 bases. The trim removed 0 bases at V and 3 bases at J, leaving 18 bases unmatched. Germline V gene lookup returns CDR1 SGHTA and CDR2 FQGNSA. The CDR3 is made up of 21 amino acids. The CDR3 region is CASSLAGSVAGESLGKNIQYF. In DNA form, the CDR3 reads TGTGCCAGCAGCTTAGCGGGTTCAGTAGCGGGAGAGAGTTTGGGCAAAAACATTCAGTACTTC.

The chain carries TRBV4-1 and TRBJ1-2, with 9 bases matching TRBD1. After removal of 0 bases from V and 5 bases from J, the junction contained 4 bases not matched to a gene. The CDR3 runs to 15 residues. Per germline, CDR1 MGHRA and CDR2 YSYEKL. CDR3 nucleotide sequence: TGCGCCAGCAGCCAAGAAGGGACAGGGATTTATGGCTACACCTTC. This codes for CASSQEGTGIYGYTF.

This clone was seen only a few times. The chain has TRBV18 and TRBJ2-7, with TRBD1 matching 8 bases. Germline CDR1 is KGHSH and CDR2 is LQKENI. V shed 3 bases, J shed 2 bases, and the junction held 12 bases outside the gene matches. This CDR3 spans 17 amino acids. The chain's CDR3 is CASSPSSGQGLTYEQYF. The CDR3 bases are TGTGCCAGCTCACCGTCAAGCGGACAGGGTCTTACCTACGAGCAGTACTTC.

V gene TRBV7-2 combines with J gene TRBJ1-2, with TRBD1 identical over 8 bases. The J segment lost 12 bases and the V segment lost 4 bases, leaving 13 bases of the junction unmatched. CDR1 and CDR2 from the germline V gene are SGHTA and FQGNSA. The CDR3 covers 14 residues. CDR3 sequence (DNA): TGTGCCAGCAGCTCGAAGCAGGGGGCCCGGGGCCACACCTTC. It translates to CASSSKQGARGHTF.

The V call is TRBV7-3, the J call TRBJ2-2, with 7 bases fitting TRBD2. The J segment lost 5 bases and the V segment lost 2 bases, leaving 5 bases of the junction unmatched. The length of the CDR3 is 15 residues. Per germline, CDR1 SGHTA and CDR2 FQGTGA. CDR3 amino acids: CASSLSPAGTGELFF. The CDR3 nucleotides read TGTGCCAGCAGCTTATCTCCAGCGGGGACCGGGGAGCTGTTTTTT.

V is TRBV6-1 and J is TRBJ1-1; maybe TRBD1 (6 bases). This CDR3 is 14 amino acids long. The germline V gene has CDR1 MNHNS and CDR2 SASEGT. With 1 base removed from V and 1 base from J, the gap between germline ends came to 7 bases. In DNA form, the CDR3 reads TGTGCCAGCAGTGAAGGCAGGGGGAACACTGAAGCTTTCTTT. It codes for CASSEGRGNTEAFF.

The chain uses TRBV5-4 and TRBJ1-2; D is ambiguous. CDR3 size: 15 residues. Trimming pared 1 base from V and 4 bases from J, leaving 14 bases between. Germline assignment: CDR1 SGHNT and CDR2 YYREEE (reference sequence). As DNA, the CDR3 is TGTGCCAGCAGCTTGCAGGCTTCCCGAAGCTATGGCTACACCTTC. It is translated as CASSLQASRSYGYTF.

This rearrangement joins TRBV7-2 to TRBJ2-7; D may be TRBD1 (7 bases). V was clipped by 1 base and J by 2 bases, with 12 bases between them. Germline CDR1 and CDR2: SGHTA and FQGNSA. This CDR3 has 15 residues. Here the CDR3 reads CASSLDRGGTYEQYF. The CDR3 DNA reads as TGTGCCAGCAGCTTAGACAGGGGAGGTACCTACGAGCAGTACTTC.

CDR3 DNA sequence: TGTGCCAGCAGTGTTGGGACAGGGAATGGAGCTTTCTTT. Amino acids: CASSVGTGNGAFF. The rearrangement uses TRBV2 and TRBJ1-1; 9 positions agree with TRBD1. The CDR3 loop spans 13 amino acids. V trimming: 4 bases; J trimming: 10 bases; junction bases outside the gene matches: 7. Germline CDR1 SNHLY, CDR2 FYNNEI.

The rearrangement links TRBV5-4 to TRBJ1-2; D might be TRBD1 (5 bases). This CDR3 region has 14 residues. Germline CDR1 reads SGHNT; CDR2 reads YYREEE (reference sequence). The ends were cut back, 1 base at V and 4 bases at J, with 11 bases in the middle. Here the CDR3 DNA reads TGTGCCAGCAGCTTGTTCCAGGGCGCCTATGGCTACACCTTC. Translated: CASSLFQGAYGYTF.

Only a few counts were recorded for this clone. V usage is TRBV5-5 and J usage is TRBJ2-2; 8 bases line up with TRBD1. With 4 bases clipped from V and 1 base from J, the junction kept 9 bases outside the gene matches. Per the germline V gene, CDR1 is SGHKS and CDR2 is YYEKEE (reference sequence). The CDR3 has 17 amino acids. The CDR3 loop reads CASSPDRVRGNTGELFF. CDR3 bases: TGTGCCAGCAGCCCGGACAGGGTGCGAGGGAACACCGGGGAGCTGTTTTTT.

The chain joins TRBV18 to TRBJ1-2, with 7 positions matching TRBD1. Trimming took 2 bases from V and 0 from J; bases not matched to a gene: 3. Germline-derived CDR1 and CDR2 are KGHSH and LQKENI. This CDR3 region has 15 residues. The DNA for the CDR3 is TGTGCCAGCTCACCAGCCGGACAGGCTAACTATGGCTACACCTTC. Its translation: CASSPAGQANYGYTF.

The chain couples TRBV7-6 to TRBJ1-3; 8 bases fit TRBD1. The germline V gene encodes CDR1 SGHVS and CDR2 FNYEAQ. With 4 bases clipped from V and 2 bases from J, the junction kept 4 bases outside the gene matches. The CDR3 loop spans 15 amino acids. CDR3 protein: CASSSQDRAGNTIYF. The CDR3 DNA sequence: TGTGCCAGCAGCTCACAGGACAGGGCTGGAAACACCATATATTTT. Looking up the rest from reference TRBV7-6 and TRBJ1-3 gives the full variable domain: GAGVSQSPRYKVTKRGQDVALRCDPISGHVSLYWYRQALGQGPEFLTYFNYEAQQDKSGLPNDRFSAERPEGSISTLTIQRTEQRDSAMYRCASSSQDRAGNTIYFGEGSWLTVV.

The chain links TRBV18 to TRBJ2-3, with 10 bases lining up with TRBD2. V shed 5 bases and J 6 bases; nucleotides not matched to a gene: 8. The CDR3 contains 15 residues. Germline V gives CDR1 KGHSH, CDR2 LQKENI. CDR3 region: CASSTGTSAFDTQYF. The CDR3 coding sequence is TGTGCCAGCTCAACCGGGACTAGCGCCTTTGATACGCAGTATTTT. The entire variable domain, with the rest obtained from reference TRBV18 and TRBJ2-3, is as follows: NAGVMQNPRHLVRRRGQEARLRCSPMKGHSHVYWYRQLPEEGLKFMVYLQKENIIDESGMPKERFSAEFPKEGPSILRIQQVVRGDSAAYFCASSTGTSAFDTQYFGPGTRLTVL.

The rearrangement uses TRBV5-1 and TRBJ1-1, with D perhaps TRBD1 (6 bases). Germline CDR1 and CDR2: SGHRS and YFSETQ. Trimming removed 3 bases at V and 7 bases at J, with 13 bases between. The CDR3 is made up of 13 amino acids. The chain's CDR3 is CASSSQGRGEAFF. CDR3 coding DNA: TGCGCCAGCAGCTCACAGGGACGGGGTGAAGCTTTCTTT.

This chain joins TRBV5-1 and TRBJ2-3; 15 nucleotides align to TRBD2. J gave up 6 bases and V 4 bases, and 3 bases lay outside the gene matches. Germline V gives CDR1 SGHRS, CDR2 YFSETQ. The CDR3 totals 15 residues. As DNA, the CDR3 is TGCGCCAGCAGCACCGGGACTAGCGGGAGGGATACGCAGTATTTT. This sequence encodes CASSTGTSGRDTQYF.

The rearrangement links TRBV5-4 to TRBJ2-5; possibly TRBD2 for D (6 bases). Germline CDR1 SGHNT, CDR2 YYREEE (reference sequence). The V and J ends lost 2 bases and 4 bases respectively, with 12 bases between them. This CDR3 spans 14 amino acids. Here the CDR3 DNA reads TGTGCCAGCAGCTTCAGTCAGGGAGGAGAGACCCAGTACTTC. It translates to CASSFSQGGETQYF.

The V gene is TRBV19, the J gene TRBJ2-5, with a tentative D call TRBD2 (6 bases). The CDR3 has 14 residues. Germline values: CDR1 LNHDA, CDR2 SQIVND (reference sequence). The V and J ends lost 5 bases and 4 bases respectively, with 14 bases between them. The CDR3 sequence is CASSPRGAGETQYF. The CDR3 region has the DNA TGTGCCAGTAGTCCCCGAGGAGCGGGAGAGACCCAGTACTTC.

This chain links TRBV19 with TRBJ2-4; maybe TRBD1 (5 bases). V lost 5 bases and J lost 0, with 11 bases in between. There are 15 residues in the CDR3. The germline V gene has CDR1 LNHDA and CDR2 SQIVND (reference sequence). In DNA form, the CDR3 reads TGTGCCAGTAGTCCGACAGTTCTAGCCAAAAACATTCAGTACTTC. The encoded protein is CASSPTVLAKNIQYF.

The chain links TRBV5-1 to TRBJ1-5; D might be TRBD1 (6 bases). Germline V gives CDR1 SGHRS, CDR2 YFSETQ. The V end lost 0 bases, the J end lost 1 base, and 11 bases lay between the germline ends. The CDR3 sequence is 16 residues long. DNA for the CDR3: TGCGCCAGCAGCTTGGGTGGGGGCGTCAGCAATCAGCCCCAGCATTTT. The encoded protein is CASSLGGGVSNQPQHF. Looking up the rest from reference TRBV5-1 and TRBJ1-5 gives the full variable domain: KAGVTQTPRYLIKTRGQQVTLSCSPISGHRSVSWYQQTPGQGLQFLFEYFSETQRNKGNFPGRFSGRQFSNSRSEMNVSTLELGDSALYLCASSLGGGVSNQPQHFGDGTRLSIL.

This chain joins TRBV5-1 and TRBJ2-7; no reliable D call. This CDR3 spans 14 amino acids. Germline V lookup: CDR1 SGHRS, CDR2 YFSETQ. V lost 0 bases to trimming and J lost 5 bases, with 12 bases between them. This CDR3 is CASSLAMPAHEQYF. The DNA for the CDR3 is TGCGCCAGCAGCTTGGCTATGCCCGCCCACGAGCAGTACTTC. The whole variable domain, filled in from reference TRBV5-1 and TRBJ2-7, reads KAGVTQTPRYLIKTRGQQVTLSCSPISGHRSVSWYQQTPGQGLQFLFEYFSETQRNKGNFPGRFSGRQFSNSRSEMNVSTLELGDSALYLCASSLAMPAHEQYFGPGTRLTVT.

This chain uses TRBV19 with TRBJ2-7; tentatively, D is TRBD1 (5 bases). The germline gives CDR1 LNHDA, CDR2 SQIVND (reference sequence). Between the trimmed V and J ends, which lost 5 bases and 0 bases, there was a span of 8 bases. CDR3 size: 13 residues. The CDR3 DNA reads TGTGCCAGTAGTCCCGACAGCTCCTACGAGCAGTACTTC. Amino acid sequence: CASSPDSSYEQYF.

This chain joins TRBV11-3 and TRBJ2-3, with 9 bases lining up with TRBD1. V was pared by 4 bases and J by 1 base, with 6 bases of the junction left unmatched. CDR1 and CDR2 from the germline V gene are SGHNT and YENEEA. CDR3 size: 16 residues. The CDR3 reads CASSSGRQGGTDTQYF. The CDR3 DNA reads as TGTGCCAGCAGCTCCGGAAGACAGGGGGGCACAGATACGCAGTATTTT.